This T cell receptor beta chain is drawn from a study of response to subunit inactivated influenza vaccine. The germline CDR1 and CDR2 sequences are SGHRS and YFSETQ. The J segment lost 8 bases and the V segment lost 4 bases, leaving 23 bases of the junction unmatched. The CDR3 length is 19 residues. One entry per CDR3 protein results from TCRdb running MiXCR on the RT-PCR reads. The sample records roughly 550,000 distinct CDR3 sequences, roughly a quarter being singletons. These data were also reused for a study on T cells expressing NK-cell markers. In that study: It was by 5'RACE template switching with UMIs that TCR beta cDNA was made. Seven sequenced donors out of eight were HCMV-seropositive, one seronegative. CD8+ T cells in 5 or 6 donors included dominant NKG2C+ clonotypes at about 1.0-7.0%. Topping the CD3+CD56-NKG2C+ fraction as well were these clonotypes, in a few donors.

This sample comprised CD4+ T cells sorted from PBMCs, obtained about 13 days after vaccination. This sequence was found in a man over 45 who received an inactivated influenza vaccine. This sequence joins TRBV5-1 and TRBJ2-1; 8 positions match TRBD1. The CDR3 reads CASSKNDRGTTFGYDEQFF. The CDR3 bases are TGCGCCAGCAGCAAAAACGACAGGGGAACAACGTTCGGATACGATGAGCAGTTCTTC.